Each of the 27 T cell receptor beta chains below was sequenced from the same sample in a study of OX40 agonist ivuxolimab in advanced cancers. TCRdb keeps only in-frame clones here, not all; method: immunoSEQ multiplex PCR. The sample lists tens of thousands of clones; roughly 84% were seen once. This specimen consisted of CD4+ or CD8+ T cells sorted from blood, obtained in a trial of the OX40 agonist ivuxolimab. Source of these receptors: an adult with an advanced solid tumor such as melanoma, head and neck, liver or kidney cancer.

Here the CDR3 reads CASNPPGQGYGYTF. The CDR3 coding sequence is TGTGCCAGCAACCCTCCGGGACAGGGGTATGGCTACACCTTC. This chain connects TRBV6-7 to TRBJ1-2, with 10 bases lining up with TRBD1. TRBV6-7 is given ORF status, its function remaining uncertain. J was trimmed by 5 bases and V by 7 bases; bases with no gene match: 7. This CDR3 comprises 14 residues.

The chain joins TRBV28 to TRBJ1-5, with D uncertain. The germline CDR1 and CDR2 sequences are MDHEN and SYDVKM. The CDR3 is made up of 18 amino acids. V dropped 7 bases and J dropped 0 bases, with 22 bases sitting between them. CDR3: CASKYHTSGSYSNQPQHF. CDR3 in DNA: TGTGCCAGCAAGTATCACACTTCTGGGAGTTATAGCAATCAGCCCCAGCATTTT. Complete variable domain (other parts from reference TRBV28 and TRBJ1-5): DVKVTQSSRYLVKRTGEKVFLECVQDMDHENMFWYRQDPGLGLRLIYFSYDVKMKEKGDIPEGYSVSREKKERFSLILESASTNQTSMYLCASKYHTSGSYSNQPQHFGDGTRLSIL.

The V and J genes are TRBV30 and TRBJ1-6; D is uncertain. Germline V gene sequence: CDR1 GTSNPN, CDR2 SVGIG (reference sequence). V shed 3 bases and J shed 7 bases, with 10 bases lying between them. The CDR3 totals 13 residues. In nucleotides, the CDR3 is TGTGCCTGGAGGGTGCAGGAGAATTCACCCCTCCACTTT. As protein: CAWRVQENSPLHF. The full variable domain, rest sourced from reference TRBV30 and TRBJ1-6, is SQTIHQWPATLVQPVGSPLSLECTVEGTSNPNLYWYRQAAGRGLQLLFYSVGIGQISSEVPQNLSASRPQDRQFILSSKKLLLSDSGFYLCAWRVQENSPLHFGNGTRLTVT.

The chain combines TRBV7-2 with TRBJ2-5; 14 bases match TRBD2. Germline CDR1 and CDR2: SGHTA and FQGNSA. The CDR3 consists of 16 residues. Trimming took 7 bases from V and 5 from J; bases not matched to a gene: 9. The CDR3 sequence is CASTSLTSGGAETQYF. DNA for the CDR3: TGTGCCAGCACCTCACTGACTAGCGGGGGGGCCGAGACCCAGTACTTC. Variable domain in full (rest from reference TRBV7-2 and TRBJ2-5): GAGVSQSPSNKVTEKGKDVELRCDPISGHTALYWYRQSLGQGLEFLIYFQGNSAPDKSGLPSDRFSAERTGGSVSTLTIQRTQQEDSAVYLCASTSLTSGGAETQYFGPGTRLLVL.

In DNA form, the CDR3 reads TGTGCCAGCAGTTTACAGGGGGCCAGCAATCAGCCCCAGCATTTT. It yields the protein CASSLQGASNQPQHF. The chain is built from TRBV2 and TRBJ1-5; the match to TRBD1 covers 9 bases. The V gene's germline CDR1 is SNHLY and CDR2 FYNNEI. The junction had 3 bases not matched to a gene; V was cut back by 5 bases and J by 1 base. The CDR3 loop spans 15 amino acids.

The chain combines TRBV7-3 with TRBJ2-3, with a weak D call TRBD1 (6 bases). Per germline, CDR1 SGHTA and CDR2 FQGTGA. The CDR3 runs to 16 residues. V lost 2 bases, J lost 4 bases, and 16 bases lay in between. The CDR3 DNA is TGTGCCAGCAGCTTACCGGGACAAGACGATGCAGATACGCAGTATTTT. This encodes CASSLPGQDDADTQYF.

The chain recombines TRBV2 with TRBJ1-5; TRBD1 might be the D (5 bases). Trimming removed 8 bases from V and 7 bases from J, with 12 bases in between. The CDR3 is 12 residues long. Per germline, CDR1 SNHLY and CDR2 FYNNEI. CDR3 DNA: TGTGCCAGCCAGAACTGGGACCAGCCCCAGCATTTT. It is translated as CASQNWDQPQHF.

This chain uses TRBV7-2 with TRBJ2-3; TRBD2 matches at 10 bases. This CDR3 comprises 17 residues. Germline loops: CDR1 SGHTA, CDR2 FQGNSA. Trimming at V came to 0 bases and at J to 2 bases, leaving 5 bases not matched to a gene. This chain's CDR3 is CASSLAFSGGPTDTQYF. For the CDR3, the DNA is TGTGCCAGCAGCTTAGCCTTTAGCGGGGGGCCCACAGATACGCAGTATTTT.

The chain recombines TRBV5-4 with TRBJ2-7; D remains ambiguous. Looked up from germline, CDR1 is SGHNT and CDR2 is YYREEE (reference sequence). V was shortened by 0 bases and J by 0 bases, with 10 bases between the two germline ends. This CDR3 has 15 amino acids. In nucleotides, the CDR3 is TGTGCCAGCAGCTTGGACGGTCTTGGCTCCTACGAGCAGTACTTC. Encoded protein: CASSLDGLGSYEQYF.

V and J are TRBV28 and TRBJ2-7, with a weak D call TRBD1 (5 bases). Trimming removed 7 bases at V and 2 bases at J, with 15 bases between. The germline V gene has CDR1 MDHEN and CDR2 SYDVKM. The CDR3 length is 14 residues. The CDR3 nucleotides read TGTGCCAGCAAAGGGGCAGCCACAACCTACGAGCAGTACTTC. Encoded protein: CASKGAATTYEQYF. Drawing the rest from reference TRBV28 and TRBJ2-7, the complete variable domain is DVKVTQSSRYLVKRTGEKVFLECVQDMDHENMFWYRQDPGLGLRLIYFSYDVKMKEKGDIPEGYSVSREKKERFSLILESASTNQTSMYLCASKGAATTYEQYFGPGTRLTVT.

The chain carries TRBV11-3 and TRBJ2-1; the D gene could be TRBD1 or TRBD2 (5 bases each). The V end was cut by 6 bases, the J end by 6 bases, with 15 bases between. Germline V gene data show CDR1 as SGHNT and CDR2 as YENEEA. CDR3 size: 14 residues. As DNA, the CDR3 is TGTGCCAGCAGTCGGGGACGGACAAGCAATGAGCAGTTCTTC. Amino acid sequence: CASSRGRTSNEQFF.

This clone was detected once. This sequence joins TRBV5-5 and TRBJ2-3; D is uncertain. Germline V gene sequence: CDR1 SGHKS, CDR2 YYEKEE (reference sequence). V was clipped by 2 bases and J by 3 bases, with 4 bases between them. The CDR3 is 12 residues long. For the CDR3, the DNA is TGTGCCAGCAGCTTTGGAACAGATACGCAGTATTTT. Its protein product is CASSFGTDTQYF.

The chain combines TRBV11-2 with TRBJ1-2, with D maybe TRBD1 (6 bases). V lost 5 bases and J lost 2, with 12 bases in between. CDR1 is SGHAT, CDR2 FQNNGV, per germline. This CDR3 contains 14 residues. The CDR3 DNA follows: TGTGCCAGCAGCGTCCGGGACATGAACTATGGCTACACCTTC. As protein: CASSVRDMNYGYTF.

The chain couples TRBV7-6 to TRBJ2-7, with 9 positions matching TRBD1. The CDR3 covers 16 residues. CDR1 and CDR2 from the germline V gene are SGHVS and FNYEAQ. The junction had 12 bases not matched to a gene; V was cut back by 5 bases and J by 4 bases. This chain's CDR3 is CASSHRDRGVWYEQYF. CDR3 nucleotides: TGTGCCAGCAGCCACCGAGACAGGGGGGTTTGGTACGAGCAGTACTTC.

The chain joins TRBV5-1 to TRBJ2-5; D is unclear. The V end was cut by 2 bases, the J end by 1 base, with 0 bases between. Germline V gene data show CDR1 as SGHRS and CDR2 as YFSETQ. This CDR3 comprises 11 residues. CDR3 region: CASSFQETQYF. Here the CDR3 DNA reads TGCGCCAGCAGCTTCCAAGAGACCCAGTACTTC.

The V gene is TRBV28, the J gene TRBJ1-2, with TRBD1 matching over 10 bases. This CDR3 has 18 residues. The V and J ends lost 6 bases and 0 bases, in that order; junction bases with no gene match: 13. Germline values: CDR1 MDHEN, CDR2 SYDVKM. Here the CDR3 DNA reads TGTGCCAGCAGGTCCGGACAGGGGGGTACCTTAGCTAACTATGGCTACACCTTC. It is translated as CASRSGQGGTLANYGYTF.

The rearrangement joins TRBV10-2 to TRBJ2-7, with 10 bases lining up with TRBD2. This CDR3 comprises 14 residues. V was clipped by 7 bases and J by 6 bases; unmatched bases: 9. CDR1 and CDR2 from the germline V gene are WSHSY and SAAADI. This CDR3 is CASNGAGGSPEQYF. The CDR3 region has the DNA TGCGCCAGCAATGGAGCGGGAGGGAGCCCCGAGCAGTACTTC.

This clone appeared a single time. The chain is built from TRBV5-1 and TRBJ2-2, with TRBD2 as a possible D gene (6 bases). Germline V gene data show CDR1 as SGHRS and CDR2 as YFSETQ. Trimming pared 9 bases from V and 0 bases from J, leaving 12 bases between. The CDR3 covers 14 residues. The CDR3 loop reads CATSGDPNTGELFF. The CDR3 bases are TGCGCCACCTCGGGAGACCCGAACACCGGGGAGCTGTTTTTT.

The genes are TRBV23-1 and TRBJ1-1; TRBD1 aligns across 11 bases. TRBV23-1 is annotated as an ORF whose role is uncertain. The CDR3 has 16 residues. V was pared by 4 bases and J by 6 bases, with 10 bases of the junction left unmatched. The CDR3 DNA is TGCGCCAGCAGTCCAATATATGGGACAGGGGGGTCTGAAGCTTTCTTT. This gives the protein CASSPIYGTGGSEAFF.

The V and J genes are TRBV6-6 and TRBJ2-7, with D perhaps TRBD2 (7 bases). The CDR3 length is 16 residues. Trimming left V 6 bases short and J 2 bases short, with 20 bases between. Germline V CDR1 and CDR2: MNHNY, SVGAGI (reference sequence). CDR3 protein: CASSNLGRGGAYEQYF. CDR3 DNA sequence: TGTGCCAGCAGCAATCTGGGGAGAGGGGGGGCCTACGAGCAGTACTTC.

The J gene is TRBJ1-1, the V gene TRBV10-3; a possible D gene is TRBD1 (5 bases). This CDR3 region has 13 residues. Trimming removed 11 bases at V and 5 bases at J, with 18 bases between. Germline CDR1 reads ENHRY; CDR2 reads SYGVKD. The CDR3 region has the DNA TGTGCCGCGACCGACCCCGGGGCGACTGAAGCTTTCTTT. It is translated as CAATDPGATEAFF.

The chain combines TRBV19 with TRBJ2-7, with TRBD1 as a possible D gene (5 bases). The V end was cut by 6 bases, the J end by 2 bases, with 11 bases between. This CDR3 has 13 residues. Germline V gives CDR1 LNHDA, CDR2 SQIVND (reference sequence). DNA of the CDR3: TGTGCCAGTAGACGCCAGGGAACCTACGAGCAGTACTTC. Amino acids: CASRRQGTYEQYF.

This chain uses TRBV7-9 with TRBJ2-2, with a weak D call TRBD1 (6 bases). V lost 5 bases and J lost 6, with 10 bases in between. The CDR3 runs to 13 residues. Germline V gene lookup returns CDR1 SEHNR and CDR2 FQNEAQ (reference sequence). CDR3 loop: CASSTDRPGELFF. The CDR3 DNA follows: TGTGCCAGCAGCACAGACAGGCCCGGGGAGCTGTTTTTT.

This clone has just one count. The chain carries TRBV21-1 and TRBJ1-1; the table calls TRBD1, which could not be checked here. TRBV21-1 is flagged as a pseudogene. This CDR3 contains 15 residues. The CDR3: CASSKAWGRNTEAFF. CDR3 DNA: TGTGCCAGCAGCAAAGCTTGGGGGCGGAACACTGAAGCTTTCTTT.

CDR3 coding DNA: TGCGCCAGCAGCTTGGTTCCGGGACTAGCGGGGCTCACAGATACGCAGTATTTT. It specifies CASSLVPGLAGLTDTQYF. This chain joins TRBV5-1 and TRBJ2-3; 13 positions match TRBD2. CDR3 length equals 18 residues. V was pared by 0 bases and J by 2 bases, with 6 bases of the junction left unmatched. Germline loops: CDR1 SGHRS, CDR2 YFSETQ.

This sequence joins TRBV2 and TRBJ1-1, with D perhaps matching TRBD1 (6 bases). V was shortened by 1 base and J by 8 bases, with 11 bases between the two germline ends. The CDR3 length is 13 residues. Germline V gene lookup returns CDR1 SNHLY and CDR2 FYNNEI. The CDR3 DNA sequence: TGTGCCAGCAGTGAAGAGATGAGGGGGGAAGCTTTCTTT. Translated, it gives CASSEEMRGEAFF.

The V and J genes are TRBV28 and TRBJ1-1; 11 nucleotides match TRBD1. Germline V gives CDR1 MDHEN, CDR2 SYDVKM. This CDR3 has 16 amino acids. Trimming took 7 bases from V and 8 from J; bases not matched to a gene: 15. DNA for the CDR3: TGTGCCAGCAATTTCGGCTACGGGACAGGGGGAACCGAAGCTTTCTTT. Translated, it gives CASNFGYGTGGTEAFF.